This T cell receptor beta chain was sequenced during a study of cytotoxic CD8 clonotypes in ibrutinib-treated CLL. Study-wide context: 11 relapsed/refractory, some 15 treatment-naive; roughly 18 IGHV unmutated. Study-wide findings and caveats: Private clonotypes, not public ones, expanded at ibrutinib response. Different sampling times were used for sustained-remission and progressing patients.

Sequencing was performed with immunoSEQ multiplex PCR; in TCRdb, only in-frame clones are kept and a portion is missing. The table lists fewer than 90,000 clones, 85% to 90% of them singletons. This clone came up a few times. The target antigen is unknown. This CDR3 comprises 15 residues. Germline values: CDR1 MNHNY, CDR2 SVGAGI (reference sequence). V dropped 2 bases and J dropped 1; count of bases not matched to a gene: 4. The gene calls are TRBV6-6 and TRBJ2-5; TRBD1 matches at 7 bases. The clonotype originates from a human donor with chronic lymphocytic leukemia. The sample was PBMCs, taken before ibrutinib treatment. The CDR3 loop reads CASSYIGTAQETQYF. The CDR3 DNA reads TGTGCCAGCAGTTACATTGGGACAGCCCAAGAGACCCAGTACTTC.